This T cell receptor beta chain was retrieved from a study of blood T cells in healthy people across ages. Study overall: With template switching, about one barcoded beta molecule was captured per two T cells. Findings and limits, study-wide: With unsorted PBMCs, a conclusive comparison of naive versus antigen-experienced cells was not possible.

Primed by a sample-barcoded 5' primer and a J-beta primer mix, a second PCR proceeded for roughly 6 to 12 cycles. TCRdb independently ran MiXCR on the 5' RACE reads; one entry per CDR3 protein. This table has roughly 1.6 million distinct CDR3 sequences, approximately 32% appearing once. Every sample had a minimum of 6.5 million PBMCs isolated. Turning to this clonotype: The antigen is not known.

The ends lost 3 bases at V and 12 bases at J; junction bases unmatched: 8. This CDR3 is built from 13 residues. V gene TRBV12-3 or TRBV12-4 combines with J gene TRBJ2-1; 7 nucleotides agree with TRBD1. This receptor was obtained from a woman in her thirties in good health. The specimen sequenced was blood. CDR3 sequence reads: CASSFQRQGRQFF. The CDR3 nucleotides are TGTGCCAGCAGTTTCCAAAGACAGGGTCGGCAGTTCTTC.